This TCR beta chain comes out of a study of T cells in Graves' hyperthyroidism and ophthalmopathy. As for this clonotype: This may come from a read error, since a much larger clone is one base off.

Amplified TCR beta CDR3 regions derived from RNA transcripts. In the first-round RT-PCR of the TCR CDR3, the HTBI primer set was used. Using its own MiXCR run on the multiplex PCR reads, TCRdb lists one record per CDR3 protein. The table has about 290,000 distinct CDR3 sequences, about 19% seen once. Per germline, CDR1 SGHAT and CDR2 FQNNGV. The length of the CDR3 is 13 residues. Sample: blood. V gene TRBV11-2 combines with J gene TRBJ1-1; no reliable D call. The sequence was obtained from a man over 45 with Graves' ophthalmopathy. The CDR3 loop reads CVSSLARNSEAFF. CDR3 DNA: TGTGTCAGCAGCTTAGCGAGGAATTCTGAAGCTTTCTTT. Full variable domain (missing parts from reference TRBV11-2 and TRBJ1-1): EAGVAQSPRYKIIEKRQSVAFWCNPISGHATLYWYQQILGQGPKLLIQFQNNGVVDDSQLPKDRFSAERLKGVDSTLKIQPAKLEDSAVYLCVSSLARNSEAFFGQGTRLTVV.